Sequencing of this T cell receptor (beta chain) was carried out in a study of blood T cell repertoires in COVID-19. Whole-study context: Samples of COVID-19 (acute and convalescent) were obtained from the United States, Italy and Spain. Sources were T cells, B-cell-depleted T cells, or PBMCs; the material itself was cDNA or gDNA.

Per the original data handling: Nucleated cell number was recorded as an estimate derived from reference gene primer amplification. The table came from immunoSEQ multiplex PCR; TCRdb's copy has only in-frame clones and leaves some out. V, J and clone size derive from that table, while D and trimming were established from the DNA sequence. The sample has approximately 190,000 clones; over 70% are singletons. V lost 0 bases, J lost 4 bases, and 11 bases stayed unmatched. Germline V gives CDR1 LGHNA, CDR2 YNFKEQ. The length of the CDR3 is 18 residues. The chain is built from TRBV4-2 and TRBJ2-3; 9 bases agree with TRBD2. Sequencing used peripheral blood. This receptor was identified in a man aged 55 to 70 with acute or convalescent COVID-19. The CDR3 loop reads CASSQDPSVSGSADTQYF. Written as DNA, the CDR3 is TGTGCCAGCAGCCAAGATCCCTCCGTTAGCGGGAGCGCAGATACGCAGTATTTT.